These 4 T cell receptor beta chains share one sample of origin, sequenced in a study of blood T cell repertoires in COVID-19. TCRdb's copy holds only in-frame clones and misses some; the assay was immunoSEQ multiplex PCR. The profile shows more than 200,000 clones, 75% to 90% of them singletons. The sequenced sample was peripheral blood. The source of these receptors is a woman at least 80 years old with COVID-19, enrolled during active disease.

This clone was seen a handful of times. The V call is TRBV29-1, the J call TRBJ1-2; 9 nucleotides match TRBD1. Germline V gives CDR1 SQVTM, CDR2 ANQGSEA. Trimming removed 6 bases from V and 8 bases from J; junction bases left unmatched: 4. The CDR3 contains 11 residues. Here the CDR3 reads CSVLDRGGYTF. The CDR3 bases are TGCAGCGTCCTGGACAGGGGAGGCTACACCTTC.

The chain is built from TRBV4-2 and TRBJ2-7; D is perhaps TRBD2 (6 bases). The CDR3 has 15 residues. Between the trimmed V and J ends, which lost 4 bases and 4 bases, there was a span of 17 bases. Germline V CDR1 and CDR2: LGHNA, YNFKEQ. CDR3 region: CASSLQTGGPYEQYF. The CDR3 nucleotides read TGTGCCAGCAGCCTTCAGACCGGGGGACCATACGAGCAGTACTTC.

The chain joins TRBV5-4 to TRBJ1-4; 7 nucleotides match TRBD1. Germline CDR1 and CDR2: SGHNT and YYREEE (reference sequence). The CDR3 contains 15 residues. V was pared by 4 bases and J by 7 bases, with 10 bases of the junction left unmatched. CDR3 in DNA: TGTGCCAGCAGCCAGGGGACAGTCGAGGCTGAAAAACTGTTTTTT. As protein: CASSQGTVEAEKLFF.

This chain connects TRBV4-3 to TRBJ1-4; D uncertain. The CDR3 spans 14 residues. The germline V and J ends were trimmed by 1 base and 7 bases, with 10 bases remaining between them. Germline V gene sequence: CDR1 LGHNA, CDR2 YSLEER. DNA of the CDR3: TGCGCCAGCAGCCAAGGGAGCGGCGGTGAAAAACTGTTTTTT. This gives the protein CASSQGSGGEKLFF.